In this sample, the clone carrying this TCR beta chain turned up a few times. What it recognizes is unknown. TCRalpha and TCRbeta libraries used 5'RACE with constant-segment primers and UMIs. One entry per CDR3 protein, called by TCRdb with MiXCR from the 5' RACE reads. The sample lists under 200,000 distinct CDR3 sequences, roughly 10% seen once, with less than 4% in the top ten. These data originate in a study of T-cell memory formation after mild COVID-19. Background on the study: TCR clusters were mostly confined to one donor each.

The study, taken as a whole, reports: Clones that shrank (day 15 to 85) were balanced CD4/CD8, whereas later expanders leaned CD4+.

Germline V lookup: CDR1 KGHSH, CDR2 LQKENI. Trimming left V 2 bases short and J 0 bases short, with 28 bases between. The CDR3 has 21 residues. The TCR was taken from a man in his late teens or twenties who had mild COVID-19 (a few samples of this study predate the infection). Cell type and time point are not known. The chain uses TRBV18 and TRBJ2-5, with D possibly being TRBD1 or TRBD2 (5 bases each). The sequencing input was PBMCs or a T cell subset sorted from them (not recorded which). The CDR3 protein is CASSPRTSGTSRRSYQETQYF. The CDR3 nucleotides read TGTGCCAGCTCACCAAGGACGAGTGGGACGAGCAGACGTTCGTACCAAGAGACCCAGTACTTC.